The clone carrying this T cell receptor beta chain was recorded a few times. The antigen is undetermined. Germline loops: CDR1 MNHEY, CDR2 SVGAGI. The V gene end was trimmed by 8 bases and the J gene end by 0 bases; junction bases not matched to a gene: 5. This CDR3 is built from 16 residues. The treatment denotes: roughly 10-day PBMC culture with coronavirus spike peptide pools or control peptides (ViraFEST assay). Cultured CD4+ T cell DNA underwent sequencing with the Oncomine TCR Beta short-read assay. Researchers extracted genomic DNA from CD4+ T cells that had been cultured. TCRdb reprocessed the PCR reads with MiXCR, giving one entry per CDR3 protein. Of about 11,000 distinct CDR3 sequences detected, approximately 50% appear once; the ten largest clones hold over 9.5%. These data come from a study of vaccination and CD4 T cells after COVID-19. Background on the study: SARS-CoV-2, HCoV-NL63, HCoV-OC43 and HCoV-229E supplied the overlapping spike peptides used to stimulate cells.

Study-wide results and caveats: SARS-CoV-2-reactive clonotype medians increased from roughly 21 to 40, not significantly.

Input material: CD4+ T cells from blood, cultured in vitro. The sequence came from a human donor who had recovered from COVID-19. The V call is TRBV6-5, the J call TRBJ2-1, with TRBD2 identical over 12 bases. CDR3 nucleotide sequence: TGTGCCAGCGGTTCGACTAGCGGGAGCTCCTACAATGAGCAGTTCTTC. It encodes CASGSTSGSSYNEQFF.